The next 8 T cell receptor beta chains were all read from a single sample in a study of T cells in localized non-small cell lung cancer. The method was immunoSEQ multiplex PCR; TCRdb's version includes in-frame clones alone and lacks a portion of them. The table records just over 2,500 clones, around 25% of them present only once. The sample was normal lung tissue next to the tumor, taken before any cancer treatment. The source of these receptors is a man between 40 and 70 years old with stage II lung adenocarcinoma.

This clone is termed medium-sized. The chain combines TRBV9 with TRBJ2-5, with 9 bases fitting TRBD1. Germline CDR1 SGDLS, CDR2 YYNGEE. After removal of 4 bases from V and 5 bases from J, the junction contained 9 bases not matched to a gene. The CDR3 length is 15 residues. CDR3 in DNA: TGTGCCAGCAGCCTCGTAGGTGGGACAGGGGAGACCCAGTACTTC. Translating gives CASSLVGGTGETQYF.

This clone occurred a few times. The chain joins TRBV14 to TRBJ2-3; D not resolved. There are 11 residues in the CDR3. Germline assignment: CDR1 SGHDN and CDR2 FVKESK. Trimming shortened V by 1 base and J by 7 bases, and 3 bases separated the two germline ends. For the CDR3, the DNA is TGTGCCAGCAGCCAAGGATATACGCAGTATTTT. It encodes CASSQGYTQYF.

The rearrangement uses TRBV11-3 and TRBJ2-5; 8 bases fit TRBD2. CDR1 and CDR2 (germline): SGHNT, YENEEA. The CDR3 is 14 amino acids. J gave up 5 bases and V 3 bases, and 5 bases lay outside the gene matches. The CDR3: CASSFPGGRETQYF. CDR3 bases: TGTGCCAGCAGCTTTCCGGGGGGGCGTGAGACCCAGTACTTC.

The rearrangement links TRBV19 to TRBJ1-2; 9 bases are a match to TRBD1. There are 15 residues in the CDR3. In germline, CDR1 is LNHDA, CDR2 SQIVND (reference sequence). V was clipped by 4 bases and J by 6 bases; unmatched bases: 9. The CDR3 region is CASSTEDRGWDGYTF. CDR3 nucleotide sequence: TGTGCCAGTAGTACCGAGGACAGGGGTTGGGATGGCTACACCTTC.

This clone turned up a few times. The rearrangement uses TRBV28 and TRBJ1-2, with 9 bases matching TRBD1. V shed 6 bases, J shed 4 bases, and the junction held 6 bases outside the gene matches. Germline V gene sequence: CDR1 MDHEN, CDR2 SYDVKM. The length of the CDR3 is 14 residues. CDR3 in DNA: TGTGCCAGCAGCACAGGGGGCTCTGGCTATGGCTACACCTTC. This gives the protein CASSTGGSGYGYTF.

CDR3 amino acids: CASSVTGQVYNEQFF. The CDR3 bases are TGTGCCAGCAGCGTCACGGGACAGGTATACAATGAGCAGTTCTTC. The V call is TRBV9, the J call TRBJ2-1; TRBD1 matches 8 bases. V gave up 2 bases and J gave up 4 bases; unmatched junction bases: 5. The CDR3 runs to 15 residues. The germline V gene has CDR1 SGDLS and CDR2 YYNGEE.

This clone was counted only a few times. For the CDR3, the DNA is TGTGCCAGCACCAGATCACTAGCGGATACGCAGTATTTT. It yields the protein CASTRSLADTQYF. This chain connects TRBV9 to TRBJ2-3; the match to TRBD2 covers 7 bases. From germline, CDR1 is SGDLS and CDR2 YYNGEE. The CDR3 contains 13 residues. With V trimmed by 6 bases and J by 6 bases, 7 bases remained unmatched. Full variable domain (remainder filled in from reference TRBV9 and TRBJ2-3): DSGVTQTPKHLITATGQRVTLRCSPRSGDLSVYWYQQSLDQGLQFLIQYYNGEERAKGNILERFSAQQFPDLHSELNLSSLELGDSALYFCASTRSLADTQYFGPGTRLTVL.

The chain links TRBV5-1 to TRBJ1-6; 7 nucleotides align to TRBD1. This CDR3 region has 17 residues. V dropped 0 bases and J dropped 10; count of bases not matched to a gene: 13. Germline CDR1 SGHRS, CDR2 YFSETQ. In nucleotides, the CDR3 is TGCGCCAGCAGCTTGGCCAGGGGGTCAGGGGTCCCATCACCCCTCCACTTT. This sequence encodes CASSLARGSGVPSPLHF.